These 24 T cell receptor beta chains were sequenced from one sample in a study of T cell repertoires in cytomegalovirus infection. TCRdb passed the reads through MiXCR, listing each CDR3 protein once. Among over 450,000 distinct CDR3 sequences listed, about 11% were seen once. Sequencing was performed on PBMCs. The receptors stem from a human donor in good health (CMV status not recorded). Some clones in this sample may be carry-over from other donors' samples.

This CDR3 reads CASRKDRGLRPLHF. CDR3 coding DNA: TGTGCCAGCAGGAAGGACAGGGGCCTAAGGCCCCTCCACTTT. V and J are TRBV28 and TRBJ1-6; TRBD1 agrees at 9 bases. The CDR3 length is 14 residues. J was trimmed by 13 bases and V by 6 bases; bases with no gene match: 10. Germline V CDR1 and CDR2: MDHEN, SYDVKM. The whole variable domain, filled in from reference TRBV28 and TRBJ1-6, reads DVKVTQSSRYLVKRTGEKVFLECVQDMDHENMFWYRQDPGLGLRLIYFSYDVKMKEKGDIPEGYSVSREKKERFSLILESASTNQTSMYLCASRKDRGLRPLHFGNGTRLTVT.

This clonotype has at least ten counts. The chain links TRBV18 to TRBJ1-2; D call uncertain. Per germline, CDR1 KGHSH and CDR2 LQKENI. The CDR3 totals 15 residues. V shed 4 bases and J shed 1 base, with 13 bases lying between them. The CDR3 DNA reads as TGTGCCAGCTCACTCTCTCAAGAACTTAACTATGGCTACACCTTC. It encodes CASSLSQELNYGYTF.

This clonotype was counted many times. The chain joins TRBV7-8 to TRBJ2-5; 7 bases agree with TRBD2. The CDR3 has 16 amino acids. Germline assignment: CDR1 SGHVS and CDR2 FQNEAQ. Trimming took 5 bases from V and 3 from J; bases not matched to a gene: 12. CDR3 amino acids: CASSPLGGAPKETQYF. In DNA, the CDR3 is TGTGCCAGCAGCCCCTTGGGAGGGGCCCCGAAAGAGACCCAGTACTTC.

This clonotype was seen ten or more times. CDR3: CASSLGEEETQYF. CDR3 nucleotide sequence: TGTGCCAGCAGCTTAGGGGAGGAAGAGACCCAGTACTTC. This rearrangement joins TRBV7-2 to TRBJ2-5; a possible D gene is TRBD2 (6 bases). This CDR3 contains 13 residues. The germline V and J ends were trimmed by 1 base and 3 bases, with 6 bases remaining between them. Germline CDR1 SGHTA, CDR2 FQGNSA.

Ten or more counts support this clonotype. The chain uses TRBV20-1 and TRBJ2-3; 7 bases match TRBD1. The V and J ends lost 4 bases and 5 bases, in that order; junction bases with no gene match: 12. The CDR3 is 15 amino acids. Germline V gene lookup returns CDR1 DFQATT and CDR2 SNEGSKA (reference sequence). CDR3 sequence (DNA): TGCAGTGCTATGGGCCCGACAGGGTTCTTAGATACGCAGTATTTT. Residues: CSAMGPTGFLDTQYF.

The gene calls are TRBV5-1 and TRBJ2-1; 7 bases are a match to TRBD2. Germline V CDR1 and CDR2: SGHRS, YFSETQ. The CDR3 has 13 residues. V shed 0 bases, J shed 10 bases, and the junction held 4 bases outside the gene matches. CDR3 DNA: TGCGCCAGCAGCTTGGGCCTAGCGGAAGAGCAGTTCTTC. Residues: CASSLGLAEEQFF.

The gene calls are TRBV3-1 and TRBJ2-4; no definite D call. The V end was cut by 1 base, the J end by 3 bases, with 10 bases between. The length of the CDR3 is 15 residues. Germline V lookup: CDR1 LGHDT, CDR2 YNNKEL (reference sequence). The CDR3 DNA reads TGTGCCAGCAGCCAAGTCAGTGGTGACAAAAACATTCAGTACTTC. It specifies CASSQVSGDKNIQYF.

There are many counts of this clonotype. V gene TRBV5-5 combines with J gene TRBJ2-5, with D tentatively TRBD1 (6 bases). CDR3 length: 15 residues. Trimming took off 6 bases at V and 3 bases at J, with 18 bases between the two ends. The germline gives CDR1 SGHKS, CDR2 YYEKEE (reference sequence). CDR3 sequence (DNA): TGTGCCAGCATCCCCCTGACAGGAGCAAAAGAGACCCAGTACTTC. This translates into CASIPLTGAKETQYF. Supplemented by reference TRBV5-5 and TRBJ2-5, the full variable domain reads DAGVTQSPTHLIKTRGQQVTLRCSPISGHKSVSWYQQVLGQGPQFIFQYYEKEERGRGNFPDRFSARQFPNYSSELNVNALLLGDSALYLCASIPLTGAKETQYFGPGTRLLVL.

This chain links TRBV20-1 with TRBJ1-2, with TRBD1 as a possible D gene (6 bases). This CDR3 comprises 16 residues. Trimming shortened V by 0 bases and J by 6 bases, and 20 bases separated the two germline ends. In germline, CDR1 is DFQATT, CDR2 SNEGSKA (reference sequence). CDR3 sequence: CSARDPTGSARNGYTF. CDR3 sequence (DNA): TGCAGTGCTAGAGATCCGACAGGCTCGGCCCGCAATGGCTACACCTTC.

About this clonotype itself: Given a much more abundant clone one base away, this may be a read error. The chain is built from TRBV24-1 and TRBJ2-1; the D gene is possibly TRBD1 (6 bases). Trimming removed 6 bases at V and 5 bases at J, with 13 bases between. CDR3 length equals 14 residues. The germline V gene has CDR1 KGHDR and CDR2 SFDVKD. The CDR3 sequence: CATSTVRGDNEQFF. CDR3 nucleotides: TGTGCCACCAGTACCGTCAGGGGAGACAATGAGCAGTTCTTC.

This clonotype occurred many times. The J gene is TRBJ2-7, the V gene TRBV6-5, with a tentative D call TRBD2 (5 bases). There are 12 residues in the CDR3. CDR1 and CDR2 (germline): MNHEY, SVGAGI. Trimming shortened V by 6 bases and J by 5 bases, and 11 bases separated the two germline ends. The CDR3 loop reads CASRTVGNEQYF. The DNA of the CDR3 is TGTGCCAGCAGAACGGTCGGGAACGAGCAGTACTTC.

This clonotype has only a few counts. The CDR3 DNA sequence: TGTGCCAGCAGCTTCACAGGGGGGGAGGCTACTGGGGCCAACGTCCTGACTTTC. Residues: CASSFTGGEATGANVLTF. The chain recombines TRBV11-2 with TRBJ2-6; perhaps TRBD1 as D (8 bases). This CDR3 comprises 18 residues. Per the germline V gene, CDR1 is SGHAT and CDR2 is FQNNGV. The ends were cut back, 3 bases at V and 2 bases at J, with 17 bases in the middle. Full variable domain (missing parts from reference TRBV11-2 and TRBJ2-6): EAGVAQSPRYKIIEKRQSVAFWCNPISGHATLYWYQQILGQGPKLLIQFQNNGVVDDSQLPKDRFSAERLKGVDSTLKIQPAKLEDSAVYLCASSFTGGEATGANVLTFGAGSRLTVL.

The rearrangement joins TRBV20-1 to TRBJ2-3; 8 bases are shared with TRBD2. The CDR3 contains 15 residues. Germline CDR1 is DFQATT and CDR2 is SNEGSKA (reference sequence). Germline trimming cut 3 bases from V and 0 bases from J; bases unmatched to any gene: 5. CDR3 sequence: CSARRLAPSTDTQYF. Written as DNA, the CDR3 is TGCAGTGCTAGGCGACTAGCGCCTAGCACAGATACGCAGTATTTT.

The chain joins TRBV12-3 or TRBV12-4 to TRBJ1-1, with D tentatively TRBD1 (6 bases). This CDR3 has 14 residues. V was clipped by 6 bases and J by 0 bases, with 11 bases between them. CDR3 sequence: CASRHRAMNTEAFF. CDR3 coding DNA: TGTGCCAGCAGGCACAGGGCGATGAACACTGAAGCTTTCTTT.

This clonotype has a count of ten or more. The rearrangement uses TRBV7-2 and TRBJ1-3; no reliable D call. CDR3 length equals 18 residues. V shed 1 base and J shed 0 bases, with 16 bases lying between them. Germline V lookup: CDR1 SGHTA, CDR2 FQGNSA. CDR3 nucleotide sequence: TGTGCCAGCAGCTTAGGCCCTCCGGGCGCCTACTCTGGAAACACCATATATTTT. Translation gives CASSLGPPGAYSGNTIYF.

This clonotype was found many times. The chain links TRBV29-1 to TRBJ2-3; 9 nucleotides agree with TRBD2. Germline V gene lookup returns CDR1 SQVTM and CDR2 ANQGSEA. This CDR3 has 14 residues. The V gene end was trimmed by 6 bases and the J gene end by 7 bases; junction bases not matched to a gene: 11. The CDR3 loop is CSVVYQRGVYTQYF. The CDR3 nucleotides are TGCAGCGTCGTCTATCAGCGGGGGGTATATACGCAGTATTTT.

The chain uses TRBV20-1 and TRBJ2-7, with D maybe TRBD2 (6 bases). Germline CDR1 is DFQATT and CDR2 is SNEGSKA (reference sequence). The CDR3 is 14 residues long. V dropped 4 bases and J dropped 0 bases, with 13 bases sitting between them. Here the CDR3 DNA reads TGCAGTGCTACCAGCGGGCTCGGCTCCTACGAGCAGTACTTC. Its protein is CSATSGLGSYEQYF.

This sequence joins TRBV12-3 or TRBV12-4 and TRBJ1-5; no definite D call. The CDR3 sequence is 12 residues long. Trimming removed 9 bases from V and 1 base from J, with 7 bases in between. CDR3 in amino acids: CASRRSNQPQHF. The CDR3 DNA reads TGTGCCAGTAGACGGAGCAATCAGCCCCAGCATTTT.

The sample holds a few counts of this clonotype. The CDR3 DNA reads TGCAGGGGGGGTAGCGGGAATGAGCAGTTCTTC. Its translation is CRGGSGNEQFF. The chain recombines TRBV20-1 with TRBJ2-1, with TRBD2 matching over 7 bases. Germline values: CDR1 DFQATT, CDR2 SNEGSKA (reference sequence). This CDR3 spans 11 amino acids.

V usage is TRBV9 and J usage is TRBJ2-5; possible D gene TRBD2, 6 bases. Trimming removed 2 bases from V and 2 bases from J, with 13 bases in between. The CDR3 loop spans 15 amino acids. Germline values: CDR1 SGDLS, CDR2 YYNGEE. The CDR3, as DNA: TGTGCCAGCAGCGTCGCCGAGGGGAGGCAAGAGACCCAGTACTTC. Its translation: CASSVAEGRQETQYF.

The chain carries TRBV5-1 and TRBJ1-1; D possibly corresponds to TRBD1 (5 bases). CDR1 and CDR2 from the germline V gene are SGHRS and YFSETQ. Trimming removed 4 bases from V and 3 bases from J, with 13 bases in between. The CDR3 has 14 residues. In DNA form, the CDR3 reads TGCGCCAGCAGCGGAGGGACGGCCGACACTGAAGCTTTCTTT. Its protein is CASSGGTADTEAFF.

The chain combines TRBV28 with TRBJ2-1; perhaps D is TRBD1 or TRBD2 (6 bases each). This CDR3 has 13 amino acids. V dropped 3 bases and J dropped 7 bases, with 10 bases sitting between them. The germline gives CDR1 MDHEN, CDR2 SYDVKM. The CDR3 DNA is TGTGCCAGCAGTTTGGGGGGCCAGAATGAGCAGTTCTTC. It specifies CASSLGGQNEQFF. The full variable domain, rest sourced from reference TRBV28 and TRBJ2-1, is DVKVTQSSRYLVKRTGEKVFLECVQDMDHENMFWYRQDPGLGLRLIYFSYDVKMKEKGDIPEGYSVSREKKERFSLILESASTNQTSMYLCASSLGGQNEQFFGPGTRLTVL.

V gene TRBV20-1 combines with J gene TRBJ2-1; D is uncertain. Trimming shortened V by 3 bases and J by 2 bases, and 14 bases separated the two germline ends. The CDR3 consists of 15 residues. From germline, CDR1 is DFQATT and CDR2 SNEGSKA (reference sequence). For the CDR3, the DNA is TGCAGTGCTAGCCTCTCAAGCGCACCCTACAATGAGCAGTTCTTC. The encoded protein is CSASLSSAPYNEQFF.

Many counts were recorded for this clonotype. The genes are TRBV7-9 and TRBJ2-7, with D perhaps TRBD1 (6 bases). Trimming removed 3 bases at V and 7 bases at J, with 7 bases between. There are 11 residues in the CDR3. The germline gives CDR1 SEHNR, CDR2 FQNEAQ (reference sequence). The CDR3 spells CASSFGQEQYF. CDR3 bases: TGTGCCAGCAGCTTCGGACAGGAGCAGTACTTC.